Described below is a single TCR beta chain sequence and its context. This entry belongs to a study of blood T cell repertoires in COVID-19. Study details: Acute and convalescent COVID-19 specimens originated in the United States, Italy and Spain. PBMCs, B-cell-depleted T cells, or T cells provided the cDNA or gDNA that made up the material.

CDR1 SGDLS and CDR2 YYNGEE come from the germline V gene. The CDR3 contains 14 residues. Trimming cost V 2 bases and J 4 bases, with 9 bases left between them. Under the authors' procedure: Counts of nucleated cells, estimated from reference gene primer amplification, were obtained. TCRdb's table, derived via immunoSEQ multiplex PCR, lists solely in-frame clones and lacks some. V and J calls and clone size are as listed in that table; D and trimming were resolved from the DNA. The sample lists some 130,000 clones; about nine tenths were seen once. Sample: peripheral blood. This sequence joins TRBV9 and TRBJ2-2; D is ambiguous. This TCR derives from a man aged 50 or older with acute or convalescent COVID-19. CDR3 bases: TGTGCCAGCAGCGTTCCCGCGAGCACCGGGGAGCTGTTTTTT. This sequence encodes CASSVPASTGELFF. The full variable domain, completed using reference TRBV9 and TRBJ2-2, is DSGVTQTPKHLITATGQRVTLRCSPRSGDLSVYWYQQSLDQGLQFLIQYYNGEERAKGNILERFSAQQFPDLHSELNLSSLELGDSALYFCASSVPASTGELFFGEGSRLTVL.